The clone carrying this T cell receptor beta chain came up many times. Its antigen is not known. iRepertoire HTBI primers and Arm-PCR of CDR3 regions built TCR beta libraries. Via MiXCR, TCRdb re-called the multiplex PCR reads, giving one row per CDR3 protein. This sample has nearly 350,000 distinct CDR3 sequences, with about 18% found just once. Time point reported: persistent/refractory GD, antithyroid drugs over 5 years with positive TRAb. TCR sequences were obtained from RNA taken from PBMCs. Between the trimmed V and J ends, which lost 3 bases and 6 bases, there was a span of 11 bases. The CDR3 sequence is 14 residues long. These data belong to a study of regulatory T cells in long-lasting Graves disease. Broader study findings: A limited number of samples was an acknowledged limitation.

The chain links TRBV12-3 or TRBV12-4 to TRBJ1-4; no definite D call. The sequence was collected from a female donor with Graves disease. The starting material was peripheral blood mononuclear cells (PBMCs), obtained when the disease was refractory, from a patient treated with antithyroid drugs. Here the CDR3 reads CASSFRRVDEKLFF. The CDR3 DNA follows: TGTGCCAGCAGTTTCCGAAGGGTTGATGAAAAACTGTTTTTT.